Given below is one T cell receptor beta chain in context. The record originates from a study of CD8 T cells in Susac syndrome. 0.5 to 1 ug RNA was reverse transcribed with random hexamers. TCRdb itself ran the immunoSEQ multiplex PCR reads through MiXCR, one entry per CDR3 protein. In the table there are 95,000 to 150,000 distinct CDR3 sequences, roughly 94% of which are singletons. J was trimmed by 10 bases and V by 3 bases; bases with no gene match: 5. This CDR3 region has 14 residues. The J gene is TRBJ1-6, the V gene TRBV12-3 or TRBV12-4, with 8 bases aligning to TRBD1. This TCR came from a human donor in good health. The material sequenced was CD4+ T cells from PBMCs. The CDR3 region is CASSFQGARSPLHF. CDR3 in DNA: TGTGCCAGCAGTTTCCAGGGGGCGAGATCACCCCTCCACTTT.